This entry describes one T cell receptor (beta chain). The data were obtained in a study of PD-L1 blockade in urothelial cancer. Study information: Most patients, about 85% of the 29, were males with bladder-origin cancer. The analyses of blood took place 3 weeks (second dose) and 6 weeks after treatment start.

The CDR3 is made up of 14 amino acids. V shed 5 bases and J 2 bases; nucleotides not matched to a gene: 4. Per the germline V gene, CDR1 is SGHNT and CDR2 is YYREEE (reference sequence). Using immunoSEQ multiplex PCR, the repertoire was profiled, and TCRdb retains in-frame clones only, with some absent. The sample records tens of thousands of clones, roughly 80% being singletons. The receptor was isolated from a man between 70 and 80 years old with urothelial cancer. The sequencing used PBMCs, collected around atezolizumab (anti-PD-L1) treatment. The V gene is TRBV5-4, the J gene TRBJ1-1, with 9 nucleotides matching TRBD1. CDR3: CASSWTGANTEAFF. The CDR3, as DNA: TGTGCCAGCAGTTGGACAGGGGCCAACACTGAAGCTTTCTTT.